This T cell receptor (beta chain) was documented in a study of vaccination and CD4 T cells after COVID-19. The overall study: Following dose two, a median about 70 days (range 14 to 241) passed before post-vaccine samples were taken. The study's findings and limits: Spike mono-reactivity was shown by 304 of 307 vaccine-specific clones in convalescent patients.

Sequenced with the Oncomine TCR Beta short-read assay was DNA taken from cultured CD4+ T cells. From CD4+ T cells that had been cultured, genomic DNA was extracted. In TCRdb, the PCR reads were re-called with MiXCR into one record per CDR3 protein. The sample contains under 25,000 distinct CDR3 sequences, around 55% of which appear only once. Treatment specified: roughly ten-day PBMC culture with coronavirus spike peptide pools or control peptides (ViraFEST assay). Comments on this clonotype: Its antigen is currently unknown. One end of the junction varies from germline; a read error may be responsible.

This CDR3 has 12 amino acids. Germline lookup yields CDR1 SNHLY and CDR2 FYNNEI. The chain employs TRBV2 and TRBJ1-1; D gene uncertain. This TCR came from a human donor who had recovered from COVID-19. Sequenced: CD4+ T cells from blood, cultured in vitro. CDR3 sequence (DNA): TGTACCAGCAGTGCACGTTACACTGAAGCTTTCTTT. It codes for CTSSARYTEAFF.